This T cell receptor (beta chain) was documented in a study of blood T cell repertoires in COVID-19. In the source study's methods: By means of reference gene primer amplification, nucleated cell counts were estimated. Profiling relied on immunoSEQ multiplex PCR, and the TCRdb table lists in-frame clones only, not all of them. From that table come the V and J calls and clone size; the DNA was used to work out D and trimming. This repertoire shows 200,000 to 250,000 clones, roughly 89% found once; its top ten account for over 13%. Cohorts were assigned according to the clinical history that participants reported. Within 2 weeks before study entry, exposed participants met a COVID-19 case. Trimming removed 6 bases from V and 1 base from J; junction bases left unmatched: 0. CDR3 length equals 14 residues. From germline, CDR1 is MNHNY and CDR2 SVGAGI (reference sequence).

Sequencing was carried out using PBMCs or T cells enriched from blood (not recorded which). The sequence came from a man aged 30-40 years who had been exposed to COVID-19. V gene TRBV6-6 combines with J gene TRBJ2-3; 11 bases line up with TRBD2. DNA of the CDR3: TGTGCCAGCAGACTAGCGGGGGGCACAGATACGCAGTATTTT. Its translation is CASRLAGGTDTQYF.